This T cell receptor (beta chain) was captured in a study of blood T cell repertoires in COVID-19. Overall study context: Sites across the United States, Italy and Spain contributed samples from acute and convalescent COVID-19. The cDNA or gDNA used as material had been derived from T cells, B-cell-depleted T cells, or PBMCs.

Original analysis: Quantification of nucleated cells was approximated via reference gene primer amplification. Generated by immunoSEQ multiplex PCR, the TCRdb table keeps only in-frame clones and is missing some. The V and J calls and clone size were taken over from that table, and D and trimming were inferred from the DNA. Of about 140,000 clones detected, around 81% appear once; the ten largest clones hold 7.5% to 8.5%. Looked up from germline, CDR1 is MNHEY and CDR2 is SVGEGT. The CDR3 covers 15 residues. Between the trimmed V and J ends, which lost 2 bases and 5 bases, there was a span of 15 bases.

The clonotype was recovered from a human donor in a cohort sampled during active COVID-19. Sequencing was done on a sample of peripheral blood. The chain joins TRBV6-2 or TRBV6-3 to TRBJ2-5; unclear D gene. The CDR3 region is CASSYDERRKETQYF. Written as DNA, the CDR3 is TGTGCCAGCAGTTACGACGAACGGAGAAAGGAGACCCAGTACTTC.